This entry features one T cell receptor (beta chain) sequence. The length of the CDR3 is 13 residues. Trimming took 4 bases from V and 8 from J; bases not matched to a gene: 5. Germline V lookup: CDR1 LNHDA, CDR2 SQIVND (reference sequence). Original handling: It was from reference gene primer amplification that nucleated cell counts were estimated. Assay used: immunoSEQ multiplex PCR; TCRdb lists only in-frame clones, some missing. V, J and clone size were drawn from that table, and D and trimming were deduced from the DNA. The data show approximately 230,000 clones, approximately 83% seen once. These data are taken from a study of blood T cell repertoires in COVID-19. Turning to the study itself: Spain, Italy and the United States supplied samples that represented acute and convalescent COVID-19. PBMCs, B-cell-depleted T cells, or T cells were the source of the cDNA or gDNA that made up the material.

This receptor was obtained from a man aged 80 or over with acute or convalescent COVID-19. Sequencing input: peripheral blood. The chain couples TRBV19 to TRBJ1-5, with TRBD1 matching 7 bases. The DNA of the CDR3 is TGTGCCAGTAGTACAGGGGGTTGGGAGCCCCAGCATTTT. Amino acid sequence: CASSTGGWEPQHF.